The 30 T cell receptor beta chains reported below all come from one sample, sequenced in a study of early stage breast cancer tumors. Measured with immunoSEQ multiplex PCR; TCRdb has only the in-frame clones, and not every one. The sample carries under 5,500 clones, 65% to 80% recorded once. Sequenced: normal breast tissue next to the tumor. These receptors were taken from a person between 55 and 70 years old with breast cancer.

This chain joins TRBV4-1 and TRBJ1-4, with D perhaps TRBD1 (6 bases). CDR3 size: 15 residues. V lost 4 bases and J lost 8, with 17 bases in between. Germline V lookup: CDR1 MGHRA, CDR2 YSYEKL. CDR3 DNA: TGCGCCAGCAGCCGAGTACAGGGAATAAAAGAAAAACTGTTTTTT. It yields the protein CASSRVQGIKEKLFF.

CDR3 nucleotides: TGTGCCAGCAGGCCGAACAGGGGAAACACCATATATTTT. Its protein product is CASRPNRGNTIYF. The rearrangement links TRBV7-2 to TRBJ1-3, with a tentative D call TRBD1 (5 bases). Germline V CDR1 and CDR2: SGHTA, FQGNSA. This CDR3 is built from 13 residues. V lost 6 bases to trimming and J lost 4 bases, with 10 bases between them.

Note on this clone: A read error may account for a junction end that differs from germline. The chain employs TRBV7-9 and TRBJ1-2; D gene uncertain. Germline CDR1 and CDR2: SEHNR and FQNEAQ (reference sequence). This CDR3 has 13 residues. The CDR3 DNA reads TGTGCCAGCAGTTTAGCCTGGCTCTATGGCTACACCTTC. Translation gives CASSLAWLYGYTF.

The chain links TRBV9 to TRBJ2-1; D is perhaps TRBD1 (6 bases). V was pared by 5 bases and J by 9 bases, with 21 bases between. The CDR3 spans 15 residues. CDR1 is SGDLS and CDR2 is YYNGEE in the germline V gene. The CDR3 region is CASSPDNSGVVEQFF. The CDR3, as DNA: TGTGCCAGCAGTCCCGACAACTCAGGGGTCGTTGAGCAGTTCTTC.

V is TRBV5-4 and J is TRBJ1-5; D is unclear. The CDR3 runs 16 residues. Deletions cut 0 bases from V and 3 bases from J, with 13 bases between. Germline V gene data show CDR1 as SGHNT and CDR2 as YYREEE (reference sequence). The CDR3 coding sequence is TGTGCCAGCAGCTTGGGCCCCCAGGCTAACAATCAGCCCCAGCATTTT. It specifies CASSLGPQANNQPQHF.

The chain links TRBV29-1 to TRBJ2-3; a possible D gene is TRBD1 (6 bases). Germline V gene lookup returns CDR1 SQVTM and CDR2 ANQGSEA. V was pared by 1 base and J by 9 bases, with 14 bases between. The CDR3 extends over 13 amino acids. The CDR3 reads CSVEGGRGATQYF. Written as DNA, the CDR3 is TGCAGCGTTGAAGGGGGGCGTGGGGCCACGCAGTATTTT.

J is TRBJ2-7 and V is TRBV19; TRBD1 matches 8 bases. The CDR3 is 18 amino acids. Per germline, CDR1 LNHDA and CDR2 SQIVND (reference sequence). Unmatched junction bases numbered 17, after V lost 4 bases and J lost 3 bases. CDR3 sequence reads: CASSTQYPRTGLLYEQYF. The CDR3 bases are TGTGCCAGTAGTACCCAATATCCCCGGACAGGGTTACTCTACGAGCAGTACTTC.

This clone has a handful of counts. The J gene is TRBJ2-1, the V gene TRBV2, with TRBD2 as a possible D gene (6 bases). The length of the CDR3 is 12 residues. The germline CDR1 and CDR2 sequences are SNHLY and FYNNEI. V was pared by 4 bases and J by 5 bases, with 6 bases between. The CDR3 coding sequence is TGTGCCAGCAGTGGGACTAACAATGAGCAGTTCTTC. As protein: CASSGTNNEQFF. Filled out from reference TRBV2 and TRBJ2-1, the complete variable domain reads EPEVTQTPSHQVTQMGQEVILRCVPISNHLYFYWYRQILGQKVEFLVSFYNNEISEKSEIFDDQFSVERPDGSNFTLKIRSTKLEDSAMYFCASSGTNNEQFFGPGTRLTVL.

The chain couples TRBV13 to TRBJ2-1; maybe TRBD2 (6 bases). V lost 7 bases, J lost 3 bases, and 19 bases lay in between. CDR1 is PRHDT and CDR2 is FYEKMQ in the germline V gene (reference sequence). The length of the CDR3 is 16 residues. CDR3 nucleotides: TGTGCCAGCACCAAGGCAGGCGGGGCTATCTACAATGAGCAGTTCTTC. Translating gives CASTKAGGAIYNEQFF.

The chain recombines TRBV4-2 with TRBJ1-3; D might be TRBD1 (5 bases). The V end was cut by 0 bases, the J end by 3 bases, with 15 bases between. CDR1 is LGHNA, CDR2 YNFKEQ, per germline. The CDR3 extends over 17 amino acids. The CDR3 DNA follows: TGTGCCAGCAGCCAAGAGGTGCGGGGGGGGATTGGAAACACCATATATTTT. Protein sequence: CASSQEVRGGIGNTIYF.

The gene calls are TRBV7-2 and TRBJ2-1; D is unresolved. Germline V CDR1 and CDR2: SGHTA, FQGNSA. V lost 0 bases, J lost 5 bases, and 11 bases lay in between. CDR3 length equals 15 residues. In DNA, the CDR3 is TGTGCCAGCAGCTTAGCGCTCGCCGGACACAATGAGCAGTTCTTC. Translated, it gives CASSLALAGHNEQFF.

The CDR3 DNA follows: TGTGCCAGCAACGATGGGGGGACAGGGGTAAACACCGGGGAGCTGTTTTTT. This sequence encodes CASNDGGTGVNTGELFF. The gene calls are TRBV7-5 and TRBJ2-2; the DNA was not used to check the table's D call, TRBD1. TRBV7-5 is designated a pseudogene. The CDR3 covers 17 residues.

The J gene is TRBJ2-7, the V gene TRBV19; TRBD1 matches at 8 bases. The CDR3 has 12 amino acids. CDR1 is LNHDA and CDR2 is SQIVND in the germline V gene (reference sequence). The V gene end was trimmed by 3 bases and the J gene end by 7 bases; junction bases not matched to a gene: 2. As DNA, the CDR3 is TGTGCCAGTAGTATGACAGGGGCGGAGCAGTACTTC. Encoded protein: CASSMTGAEQYF.

This rearrangement joins TRBV18 to TRBJ1-4, with 7 bases matching TRBD1. With V trimmed by 2 bases and J by 8 bases, 2 bases remained unmatched. This CDR3 spans 13 amino acids. Germline V lookup: CDR1 KGHSH, CDR2 LQKENI. CDR3 DNA sequence: TGTGCCAGCTCACCAAGGGACAGCGAAAAACTGTTTTTT. Its protein product is CASSPRDSEKLFF.

The chain joins TRBV6-1 to TRBJ1-2; 9 nucleotides align to TRBD1. The CDR3 is 14 residues long. Germline CDR1 and CDR2: MNHNS and SASEGT. V dropped 5 bases and J dropped 4; count of bases not matched to a gene: 5. The CDR3 DNA is TGTGCCAGCAGTCCTGGGACAGGGAGCTATGGCTACACCTTC. As protein: CASSPGTGSYGYTF.

This clone has a single count. The CDR3 nucleotides read TGTGCCAGTAGTATAGGGACTAGCGGGATAAGGGAGCTGTTTTTT. This encodes CASSIGTSGIRELFF. The rearrangement joins TRBV19 to TRBJ2-2; TRBD2 aligns across 12 bases. This CDR3 is built from 15 residues. Per germline, CDR1 LNHDA and CDR2 SQIVND (reference sequence). V dropped 1 base and J dropped 9; count of bases not matched to a gene: 3.

This rearrangement joins TRBV6-6 to TRBJ1-5, with 7 positions matching TRBD1. In germline, CDR1 is MNHNY, CDR2 SVGAGI (reference sequence). There are 15 residues in the CDR3. Germline trimming cut 5 bases from V and 1 base from J; bases unmatched to any gene: 5. The CDR3 loop is CASSDETGSNQPQHF. The CDR3 bases are TGTGCCAGCAGTGACGAGACAGGGAGCAATCAGCCCCAGCATTTT.

The rearrangement uses TRBV6-4 and TRBJ1-2; D is undetermined. The CDR3 covers 12 residues. V dropped 2 bases and J dropped 2 bases, with 3 bases sitting between them. Germline assignment: CDR1 MRHNA and CDR2 SNTAGT. CDR3 in DNA: TGTGCCAGCAGTGACGGGAACTATGGCTACACCTTC. This codes for CASSDGNYGYTF.

The chain has TRBV7-3 and TRBJ2-2; D is uncertain. The CDR3 is made up of 15 amino acids. The V and J ends lost 5 bases and 0 bases respectively, with 10 bases between them. Germline V gene lookup returns CDR1 SGHTA and CDR2 FQGTGA. The DNA of the CDR3 is TGTGCCAGCAGCCCGCAAGGACCGAACACCGGGGAGCTGTTTTTT. Translating gives CASSPQGPNTGELFF. Filled out from reference TRBV7-3 and TRBJ2-2, the complete variable domain reads GAGVSQTPSNKVTEKGKYVELRCDPISGHTALYWYRQSLGQGPEFLIYFQGTGAADDSGLPNDRFFAVRPEGSVSTLKIQRTERGDSAVYLCASSPQGPNTGELFFGEGSRLTVL.

The chain employs TRBV9 and TRBJ2-5; D is unresolved. The CDR3 totals 14 residues. Deletions cut 0 bases from V and 3 bases from J, with 9 bases between. The germline gives CDR1 SGDLS, CDR2 YYNGEE. The CDR3 coding sequence is TGTGCCAGCAGCGTAGGTGCAGTTAAAGAGACCCAGTACTTC. Protein: CASSVGAVKETQYF.

This clone was seen only a few times. The chain is built from TRBV7-9 and TRBJ1-2, with D uncertain. The germline V gene has CDR1 SEHNR and CDR2 FQNEAQ (reference sequence). The CDR3 length is 10 residues. Trimming took off 7 bases at V and 8 bases at J, with 8 bases between the two ends. The CDR3 nucleotides read TGTGCCAGCACCCAGATGGGCTACACCTTC. Its protein product is CASTQMGYTF.

The chain uses TRBV5-1 and TRBJ2-5, with a possible D match to TRBD1 (5 bases). This CDR3 has 15 residues. Trimming removed 3 bases at V and 5 bases at J, with 17 bases between. Germline CDR1 SGHRS, CDR2 YFSETQ. CDR3 protein: CASSSDNPAQETQYF. The CDR3 DNA reads TGCGCCAGCAGCTCGGACAACCCTGCCCAGGAGACCCAGTACTTC.

This sequence joins TRBV5-1 and TRBJ1-1; D gene uncertain. CDR3 length: 15 residues. Germline lookup yields CDR1 SGHRS and CDR2 YFSETQ. Between the trimmed V and J ends, which lost 0 bases and 1 base, there was a span of 10 bases. The CDR3 DNA is TGCGCCAGCAGCTTGGACCCAGCTTCGAACACTGAAGCTTTCTTT. Its protein product is CASSLDPASNTEAFF.

V gene TRBV5-8 combines with J gene TRBJ1-4; TRBD1 aligns across 7 bases. Trimming removed 1 base from V and 4 bases from J; junction bases left unmatched: 4. Germline values: CDR1 SGHTS, CDR2 YDEGEE. This CDR3 has 15 amino acids. For the CDR3, the DNA is TGTGCCAGCAGCTTGCTGGGACAGCTTAATGAAAAACTGTTTTTT. Encoded protein: CASSLLGQLNEKLFF.

The V and J genes are TRBV18 and TRBJ2-1; TRBD2 aligns across 13 bases. Trimming took 4 bases from V and 6 from J; bases not matched to a gene: 12. The germline gives CDR1 KGHSH, CDR2 LQKENI. This CDR3 has 18 residues. In DNA, the CDR3 is TGTGCCAGCTCACTGGGACTAGCGGGGACCCCCCTAGGCAATGAGCAGTTCTTC. As protein: CASSLGLAGTPLGNEQFF.

V and J are TRBV6-1 and TRBJ1-1; possibly TRBD1 for D (6 bases). V was trimmed by 4 bases and J by 6 bases, leaving 18 bases between them. Looked up from germline, CDR1 is MNHNS and CDR2 is SASEGT. The CDR3 is 15 residues long. The CDR3: CASSAGTTSLAEAFF. CDR3 nucleotide sequence: TGTGCCAGCAGTGCCGGGACAACTTCTCTCGCTGAAGCTTTCTTT.

This clone was counted between two and nine times. Other DNA sequences in this specimen translate into the identical CDR3. The rearrangement uses TRBV30 and TRBJ1-1, with D unresolved. The CDR3 is made up of 13 amino acids. Trimming removed 2 bases at V and 1 base at J, with 8 bases between. CDR1 and CDR2 from the germline V gene are GTSNPN and SVGIG (reference sequence). The DNA for the CDR3 is TGTGCCTGGAGTCGGCAACAGAACACTGAAGCTTTCTTT. It specifies CAWSRQQNTEAFF.

The V and J genes are TRBV18 and TRBJ1-5; D ambiguous. Trimming cost V 6 bases and J 3 bases, with 12 bases left between them. The CDR3 runs 14 residues. CDR1 and CDR2 (germline): KGHSH, LQKENI. CDR3 sequence (DNA): TGTGCCAGCTCCGATAGTGGTGCCAATCAGCCCCAGCATTTT. Translated, it gives CASSDSGANQPQHF.

This clone was observed a handful of times. The J gene is TRBJ1-5, the V gene TRBV7-9; D remains ambiguous. V was clipped by 4 bases and J by 6 bases, with 7 bases between them. Germline V gene lookup returns CDR1 SEHNR and CDR2 FQNEAQ (reference sequence). The CDR3 has 12 amino acids. The DNA for the CDR3 is TGTGCCAGCAGCTATTTCGGTCAGCCCCAGCATTTT. Translating gives CASSYFGQPQHF. The full variable domain, completed using reference TRBV7-9 and TRBJ1-5, is DTGVSQNPRHKITKRGQNVTFRCDPISEHNRLYWYRQTLGQGPEFLTYFQNEAQLEKSRLLSDRFSAERPKGSFSTLEIQRTEQGDSAMYLCASSYFGQPQHFGDGTRLSIL.

This rearrangement joins TRBV6-1 to TRBJ2-3; no definite D call. Germline values: CDR1 MNHNS, CDR2 SASEGT. CDR3 length: 12 residues. The V end was cut by 2 bases, the J end by 7 bases, with 7 bases between. The CDR3 DNA sequence: TGTGCCAGCAGTGAATTGGGGTATACGCAGTATTTT. This sequence encodes CASSELGYTQYF.